This TCR beta chain comes out of a study of T cell changes during pregnancy in multiple sclerosis. This CDR3 contains 16 residues. Looked up from germline, CDR1 is GTSNPN and CDR2 is SVGIG (reference sequence). Trimming took 3 bases from V and 1 from J; bases not matched to a gene: 4. Clones were read by immunoSEQ multiplex PCR, and TCRdb kept only the in-frame ones, dropping some. There are over 30,000 clones in the sample; about 88% occur only once, and roughly 1.2% lies in the top ten. V gene TRBV30 combines with J gene TRBJ2-3; 13 nucleotides match TRBD2. The sequenced sample was CD4+ T cells from peripheral blood mononuclear cells, obtained before pregnancy. The TCR was taken from a female donor with multiple sclerosis, enrolled in a pregnancy study. CDR3 sequence reads: CAWRAGLAGGTDTQYF. DNA for the CDR3: TGTGCCTGGAGGGCAGGACTAGCGGGGGGCACAGATACGCAGTATTTT.